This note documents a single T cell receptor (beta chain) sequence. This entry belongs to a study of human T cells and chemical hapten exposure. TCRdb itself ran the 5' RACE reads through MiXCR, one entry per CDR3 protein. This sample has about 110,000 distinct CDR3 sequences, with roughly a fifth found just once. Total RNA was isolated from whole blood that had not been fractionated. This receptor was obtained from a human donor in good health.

CDR3 loop: CSVPQAGVRFYGYTF. In nucleotides, the CDR3 is TGCAGCGTCCCCCAGGCGGGCGTTCGTTTCTATGGCTACACCTTC. The chain recombines TRBV29-1 with TRBJ1-2, with no clear D. Trimming took off 6 bases at V and 4 bases at J, with 21 bases between the two ends. The CDR3 loop spans 15 amino acids. CDR1 and CDR2 (germline): SQVTM, ANQGSEA.